This passage covers 9 T cell receptor beta chains from one sample sequenced in a study of T cells in tumors after PD-1 blockade. This table comes from immunoSEQ multiplex PCR, and its TCRdb copy is limited to in-frame clones, with some not included. The sample lists around 45,000 clones, 65% to 85% occurring once. This specimen was PBMCs, taken before anti-PD-1 therapy. All receptors derive from a human donor with advanced basal cell or squamous cell carcinoma (not recorded which).

The chain links TRBV1 to TRBJ2-7; the table's D call, TRBD1, has no DNA check behind it. TRBV1 is noted as a pseudogene. The CDR3 covers 14 residues. CDR3 in amino acids: CTSSTGGASYEQYF. Written as DNA, the CDR3 is TGCACCAGCAGTACAGGGGGCGCTTCCTACGAGCAGTACTTC.

Only one count was recorded for this clone. The J gene is TRBJ1-1, the V gene TRBV11-3, with a tentative D call TRBD1 (5 bases). The CDR3 has 13 amino acids. The V and J ends lost 3 bases and 7 bases respectively, with 12 bases between them. The germline V gene has CDR1 SGHNT and CDR2 YENEEA. Here the CDR3 reads CASSFNRRGEAFF. The DNA of the CDR3 is TGTGCCAGCAGCTTCAACAGGCGAGGTGAAGCTTTCTTT. The variable domain in full, with the rest retrieved from reference TRBV11-3 and TRBJ1-1, is EAGVVQSPRYKIIEKKQPVAFWCNPISGHNTLYWYLQNLGQGPELLIRYENEEAVDDSQLPKDRFSAERLKGVDSTLKIQPAELGDSAVYLCASSFNRRGEAFFGQGTRLTVV.

This clone has only one observation. The J gene is TRBJ1-2, the V gene TRBV19, with TRBD1 matching 9 bases. Trimming took 3 bases from V and 8 from J; bases not matched to a gene: 1. The CDR3 is 12 amino acids. Germline V CDR1 and CDR2: LNHDA, SQIVND (reference sequence). The CDR3 here is CASSMTGGGYTF. The CDR3 nucleotides are TGTGCCAGTAGTATGACAGGGGGGGGCTACACCTTC.

The chain joins TRBV27 to TRBJ2-6; no definite D call. The CDR3 covers 17 residues. The germline gives CDR1 MNHEY, CDR2 SMNVEV (reference sequence). The germline V and J ends were trimmed by 2 bases and 0 bases, with 11 bases remaining between them. The chain's CDR3 is CASSLALVGSGANVLTF. In DNA, the CDR3 is TGTGCCAGCAGTTTAGCTTTGGTGGGCTCTGGGGCCAACGTCCTGACTTTC.

V and J are TRBV5-1 and TRBJ2-7, with 10 bases aligning to TRBD1. Trimming removed 4 bases from V and 4 bases from J; junction bases left unmatched: 5. Germline CDR1 reads SGHRS; CDR2 reads YFSETQ. The CDR3 has 14 residues. CDR3 protein: CASSQGTGAYEQYF. CDR3 DNA sequence: TGCGCCAGCAGCCAAGGGACAGGGGCGTACGAGCAGTACTTC.

In this sample, this clone turned up a few times. The chain uses TRBV5-1 and TRBJ2-3, with 11 bases fitting TRBD2. V was clipped by 3 bases and J by 6 bases; unmatched bases: 12. The CDR3 sequence is 17 residues long. Germline V lookup: CDR1 SGHRS, CDR2 YFSETQ. The CDR3 here is CASSSRTSGPTGDTQYF. The CDR3 region has the DNA TGCGCCAGCAGCTCCCGGACTAGCGGGCCAACGGGGGATACGCAGTATTTT.

This chain's CDR3 is CASSHQRGESSYEQYF. CDR3 in DNA: TGCGCCAGCAGTCATCAAAGGGGGGAAAGCTCCTACGAGCAGTACTTC. V and J are TRBV23-1 and TRBJ2-7, with D perhaps given as TRBD1 or TRBD2 (6 bases each). TRBV23-1 is annotated as an ORF whose role is uncertain. The CDR3 consists of 16 residues. V lost 3 bases to trimming and J lost 0 bases, with 15 bases between them.

The rearrangement uses TRBV5-1 and TRBJ2-3, with 9 bases matching TRBD2. CDR3 length: 16 amino acids. V lost 4 bases, J lost 4 bases, and 10 bases stayed unmatched. Germline CDR1 and CDR2: SGHRS and YFSETQ. CDR3 amino acids: CASSLEVRTSADTQYF. CDR3 coding DNA: TGCGCCAGCAGCCTGGAAGTCCGGACTAGCGCAGATACGCAGTATTTT.

This clone has only one observation. The chain is built from TRBV6-2 or TRBV6-3 and TRBJ2-1; D uncertain. The CDR3 length is 12 residues. V shed 6 bases and J shed 9 bases, with 12 bases lying between them. Germline values: CDR1 MNHEY, CDR2 SVGEGT. CDR3 residues: CASRPQSAEQFF. The CDR3 DNA is TGTGCCAGCAGACCTCAGAGCGCTGAGCAGTTCTTC.